The present T cell receptor beta chain was sequenced within a study of control samples from healthy donors and cancer patients. The assay was immunoSEQ multiplex PCR, and TCRdb's table has in-frame clones only and misses some. The sample yields roughly 130,000 clones, more than 70% seen once. The CDR3 consists of 13 residues. V lost 3 bases, J lost 7 bases, and 7 bases stayed unmatched. The V gene's germline CDR1 is GTSNPN and CDR2 SVGIG (reference sequence). What was sequenced was blood. V gene TRBV30 combines with J gene TRBJ1-2; 8 bases are shared with TRBD1. This TCR was recovered from a man aged 45 to 65 in good health. The CDR3: CAWSHQGASGYTF. In DNA, the CDR3 is TGTGCCTGGAGCCACCAGGGGGCTAGTGGCTACACCTTC.